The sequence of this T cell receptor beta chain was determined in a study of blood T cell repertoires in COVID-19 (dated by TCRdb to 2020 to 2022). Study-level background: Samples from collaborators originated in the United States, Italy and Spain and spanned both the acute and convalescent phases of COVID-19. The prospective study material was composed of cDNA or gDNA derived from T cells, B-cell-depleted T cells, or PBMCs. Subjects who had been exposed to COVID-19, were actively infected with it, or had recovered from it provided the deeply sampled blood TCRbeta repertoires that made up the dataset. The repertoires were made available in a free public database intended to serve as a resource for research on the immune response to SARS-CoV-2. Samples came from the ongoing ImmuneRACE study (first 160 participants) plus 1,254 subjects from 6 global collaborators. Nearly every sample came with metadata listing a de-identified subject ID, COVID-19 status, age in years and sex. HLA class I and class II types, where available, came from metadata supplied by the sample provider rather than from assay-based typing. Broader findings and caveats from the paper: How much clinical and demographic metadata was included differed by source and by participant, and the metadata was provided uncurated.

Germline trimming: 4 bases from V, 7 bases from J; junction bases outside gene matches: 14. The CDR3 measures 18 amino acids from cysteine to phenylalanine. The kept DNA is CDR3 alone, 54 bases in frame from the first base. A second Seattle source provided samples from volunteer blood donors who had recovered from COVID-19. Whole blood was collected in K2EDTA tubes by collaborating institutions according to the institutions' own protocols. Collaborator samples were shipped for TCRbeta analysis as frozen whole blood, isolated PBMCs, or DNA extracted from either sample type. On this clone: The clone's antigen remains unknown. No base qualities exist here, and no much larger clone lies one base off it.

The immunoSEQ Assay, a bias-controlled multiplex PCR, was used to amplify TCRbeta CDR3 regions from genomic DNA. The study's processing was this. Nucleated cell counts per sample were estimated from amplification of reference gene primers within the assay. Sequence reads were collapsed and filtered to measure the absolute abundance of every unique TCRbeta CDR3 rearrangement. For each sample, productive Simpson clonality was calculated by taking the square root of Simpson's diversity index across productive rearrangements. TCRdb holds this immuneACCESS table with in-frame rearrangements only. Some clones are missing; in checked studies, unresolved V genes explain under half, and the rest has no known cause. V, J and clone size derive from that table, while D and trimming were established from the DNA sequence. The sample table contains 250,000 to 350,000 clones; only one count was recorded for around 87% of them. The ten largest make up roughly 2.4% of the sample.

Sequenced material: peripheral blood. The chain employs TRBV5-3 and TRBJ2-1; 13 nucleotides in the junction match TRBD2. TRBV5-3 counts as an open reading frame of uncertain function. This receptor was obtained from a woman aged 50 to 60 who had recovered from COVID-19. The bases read TGTGCCAGAAGCCACGGGACTAGCGGGATGTTCAGGTGGAATGAGCAGTTCTTC. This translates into CARSHGTSGMFRWNEQFF.